The 13 T cell receptor beta chains below all came from one sample that was sequenced in a study of blood T cell repertoires in COVID-19. Assay: immunoSEQ multiplex PCR; the TCRdb copy retains only in-frame clones and omits some. Among 200,000 to 300,000 clones listed, approximately 88% were seen once. Input material: peripheral blood. The receptors derive from a woman in her 30s with COVID-19, enrolled during active disease.

This clone has a single count. The chain joins TRBV28 to TRBJ2-1; 11 bases line up with TRBD2. The J segment lost 2 bases and the V segment lost 6 bases, leaving 3 bases of the junction unmatched. CDR1 is MDHEN and CDR2 is SYDVKM in the germline V gene. The CDR3 runs to 15 residues. Here the CDR3 DNA reads TGTGCCAGCAGCCCGACTAGCGGGGCCTACAATGAGCAGTTCTTC. It encodes CASSPTSGAYNEQFF.

CDR3 protein: CASSGLAGAQETQYF. Written as DNA, the CDR3 is TGCGCCAGCAGCGGACTAGCGGGGGCACAAGAGACCCAGTACTTC. V is TRBV5-1 and J is TRBJ2-5, with 13 positions matching TRBD2. Per the germline V gene, CDR1 is SGHRS and CDR2 is YFSETQ. The CDR3 has 15 amino acids. Trimming at V came to 4 bases and at J to 2 bases, leaving 2 bases not matched to a gene. Using reference TRBV5-1 and TRBJ2-5 for the parts outside the CDR3, the full variable domain is KAGVTQTPRYLIKTRGQQVTLSCSPISGHRSVSWYQQTPGQGLQFLFEYFSETQRNKGNFPGRFSGRQFSNSRSEMNVSTLELGDSALYLCASSGLAGAQETQYFGPGTRLLVL.

The chain employs TRBV11-3 and TRBJ1-2; D possibly corresponds to TRBD1 (6 bases). Trimming took 3 bases from V and 2 from J, leaving 7 bases between them. The CDR3 has 13 amino acids. The V gene's germline CDR1 is SGHNT and CDR2 YENEEA. The CDR3 DNA reads TGTGCCAGCAGCTTCGACAGGAACTATGGCTACACCTTC. It specifies CASSFDRNYGYTF.

V and J are TRBV2 and TRBJ2-7; TRBD2 agrees at 7 bases. The V segment lost 2 bases and the J segment 7 bases; nucleotides outside the gene matches: 8. CDR1 SNHLY and CDR2 FYNNEI come from the germline V gene. The CDR3 contains 14 residues. The CDR3 reads CASSEWGGAGEQYV. In nucleotides, the CDR3 is TGTGCCAGCAGTGAATGGGGGGGAGCGGGGGAGCAGTACGTC.

The J gene is TRBJ1-2, the V gene TRBV4-1, with D possibly matching TRBD1 (6 bases). Germline values: CDR1 MGHRA, CDR2 YSYEKL. V was shortened by 2 bases and J by 1 base, with 11 bases between the two germline ends. CDR3 length: 15 residues. This CDR3 reads CASSQQTGNNYGYTF. The CDR3 bases are TGCGCCAGCAGCCAACAAACAGGGAATAACTATGGCTACACCTTC.

The rearrangement joins TRBV27 to TRBJ2-5, with D hard to call. The germline V gene has CDR1 MNHEY and CDR2 SMNVEV (reference sequence). The CDR3 runs to 13 residues. V was shortened by 8 bases and J by 2 bases, with 12 bases between the two germline ends. The CDR3 DNA follows: TGTGCCAGCCGTTACTCGAGGCAAGAGACCCAGTACTTC. Translation gives CASRYSRQETQYF.

The chain combines TRBV6-1 with TRBJ2-1; D remains unclear. V was shortened by 2 bases and J by 7 bases, with 6 bases between the two germline ends. Germline V gene lookup returns CDR1 MNHNS and CDR2 SASEGT. This CDR3 has 12 residues. In nucleotides, the CDR3 is TGTGCCAGCAGTGAACCGGGTAATGAGCAGTTCTTC. The encoded protein is CASSEPGNEQFF.

This chain joins TRBV7-8 and TRBJ2-1; a weak D match, TRBD2 (5 bases). This CDR3 is 15 amino acids long. V lost 5 bases to trimming and J lost 5 bases, with 16 bases between them. Per germline, CDR1 SGHVS and CDR2 FQNEAQ. The CDR3 DNA reads TGTGCCAGCAGCACCCGAACTAGAAAAAACAATGAGCAGTTCTTC. Translated: CASSTRTRKNNEQFF.

The chain couples TRBV11-1 to TRBJ2-1; D possibly corresponds to TRBD1 (5 bases). Germline assignment: CDR1 SGHAT and CDR2 FQDESV (reference sequence). The CDR3 runs to 16 residues. With 1 base removed from V and 8 bases from J, the gap between germline ends came to 18 bases. DNA of the CDR3: TGTGCCAGCAGCTTAGGGGGATGGGGCATAATGGATGAGCAGTTCTTC. Its protein is CASSLGGWGIMDEQFF.

This chain links TRBV7-8 with TRBJ2-5; 7 bases agree with TRBD2. The CDR3 length is 14 residues. The V and J ends lost 5 bases and 6 bases, in that order; junction bases with no gene match: 9. The germline CDR1 and CDR2 sequences are SGHVS and FQNEAQ. This CDR3 reads CASSNGPGGKTQYF. The CDR3 nucleotides are TGTGCCAGCAGCAACGGACCGGGAGGCAAGACCCAGTACTTC.

CDR3 coding DNA: TGTGCCACCAGTGAGCAGCGGGGGAGCTCCTACAATGAGCAGTTCTTC. Protein sequence: CATSEQRGSSYNEQFF. This rearrangement joins TRBV24-1 to TRBJ2-1; 8 nucleotides match TRBD2. This CDR3 has 16 amino acids. With 4 bases clipped from V and 0 bases from J, the junction kept 4 bases outside the gene matches. Germline assignment: CDR1 KGHDR and CDR2 SFDVKD.

The gene calls are TRBV7-2 and TRBJ2-2; 12 nucleotides align to TRBD2. V shed 5 bases and J 2 bases; nucleotides not matched to a gene: 12. CDR3 length: 19 residues. Per the germline V gene, CDR1 is SGHTA and CDR2 is FQGNSA. The DNA of the CDR3 is TGTGCCAGCAGCCCCGGGCGGCTAGCGGGGGGGCCAAACACCGGGGAGCTGTTTTTT. Encoded protein: CASSPGRLAGGPNTGELFF.

The chain carries TRBV4-1 and TRBJ1-4; D is possibly TRBD1 (6 bases). Trimming stripped 0 bases from V and 8 bases from J, with 10 bases between. This CDR3 spans 14 amino acids. From germline, CDR1 is MGHRA and CDR2 YSYEKL. The CDR3 sequence is CASSQDQGTEKLFF. CDR3 coding DNA: TGCGCCAGCAGCCAAGATCAGGGGACGGAAAAACTGTTTTTT.